The present T cell receptor beta chain was sequenced within a study of cytomegalovirus exposure and HLA in healthy donors. General study findings and limits: Highest at DRB1 and lowest at HLA-C, TCR association rates differed among HLA loci in a later analysis. Accounts indicate the classifier identified cytomegalovirus status with strong specificity and sensitivity.

To note about this clone: Its target is not known.

PCR involved 60 Vbeta and 13 Jbeta primers. Assay: immunoSEQ multiplex PCR; the TCRdb copy retains only in-frame clones and omits some. The sample shows 150,000 to 200,000 clones, 75% to 85% of them seen only once. Sequenced material: PBMCs. The TCR originated in a woman in her late teens or twenties in good health and CMV-seropositive.

The CDR3 coding sequence is TGTGCCAGCAGCTTAGCTTTGGCTTTATCCAACTATGGCTACACCTTC. Protein: CASSLALALSNYGYTF. The chain carries TRBV7-8 and TRBJ1-2; no reliable D call. The CDR3 length is 16 residues. V lost 0 bases and J 2 bases, leaving 13 bases between the germline ends. From germline, CDR1 is SGHVS and CDR2 FQNEAQ.